This TCR beta chain came from a study of blood T cell repertoires in COVID-19. Germline loops: CDR1 SGHTA, CDR2 FQGNSA. The CDR3 contains 14 residues. V lost 0 bases to trimming and J lost 0 bases, with 3 bases between them. In the study's own analysis: Researchers report that nucleated cell counts were estimated from reference gene primer amplification. Repertoires were generated with immunoSEQ multiplex PCR, while TCRdb's copy carries only in-frame clones and drops some. The DNA was the basis for D and trimming; V, J and clone size are from that table. The table lists fewer than 350,000 clones, about four fifths of them singletons.

The chain carries TRBV7-2 and TRBJ1-3, with D uncertain. The sequencing sample was made of peripheral blood. This TCR was sampled from a woman in her sixties with active or convalescent COVID-19. CDR3 loop: CASSLAVSGNTIYF. CDR3 in DNA: TGTGCCAGCAGCTTAGCCGTCTCTGGAAACACCATATATTTT.